This entry features one T cell receptor (beta chain) sequence. Antigen specificity is unknown. These data originate in a study of beta chain features in type 1 diabetes. Study-level findings and limits: Using cDNA template may skew counts toward highly expressing activated cells. TCRB CDR3 length was moderately but significantly reduced in all four CD4+ subsets of Type 1 diabetes patients.

V lost 4 bases and J 3 bases, leaving 16 bases between the germline ends. Germline V lookup: CDR1 SGHDN, CDR2 FVKESK. The CDR3 has 15 residues. The investigators reverse transcribed all of the isolated RNA, so they sequenced expressed TCRB transcripts. Here immunoSEQ multiplex PCR was the method, and the copy in TCRdb shows in-frame clones only, minus some. The sample holds 160,000 or so clones, around 63% seen once. The sample taken for sequencing was naive CD4+ T cells from blood. The rearrangement links TRBV14 to TRBJ2-7; no reliable D call. This clonotype originated in a man between 25 and 39 years old with type 1 diabetes. As DNA, the CDR3 is TGTGCCAGCAGCCGATCCAGCCGTGATCTCTACGAGCAGTACTTC. It is translated as CASSRSSRDLYEQYF.